The subject of this entry is one TCR beta chain. Cohort assignment relied on participant-reported clinical history. V dropped 0 bases and J dropped 8 bases, with 13 bases sitting between them. Germline lookup yields CDR1 MGHRA and CDR2 YSYEKL. This CDR3 contains 15 residues. This specimen comes from a study of blood T cell repertoires in COVID-19. Study-wide background: Donors in the United States, Italy and Spain gave samples during acute or convalescent COVID-19. Nucleic acid was either cDNA or gDNA, and it came from T cells, B-cell-depleted T cells, or PBMCs.

As processed by the authors: The assay estimated nucleated cells by amplifying reference gene primers. TCRdb keeps only in-frame clones here, not all; method: immunoSEQ multiplex PCR. V and J calls plus clone size are reproduced from that table; the DNA served to infer D and trimming. The sample consists of 200,000 to 250,000 clones, approximately 87% of them appearing once. This sequence was found in a woman aged 45-59 years in a cohort exposed to, infected with or recovered from COVID-19 (not recorded which). The rearrangement joins TRBV4-1 to TRBJ1-4; D uncertain. The sample comprised PBMCs or T cells enriched from blood (not recorded which). The chain's CDR3 is CASSQEGRGWEKLFF. The CDR3 DNA is TGCGCCAGCAGCCAAGAGGGTAGAGGTTGGGAAAAACTGTTTTTT.